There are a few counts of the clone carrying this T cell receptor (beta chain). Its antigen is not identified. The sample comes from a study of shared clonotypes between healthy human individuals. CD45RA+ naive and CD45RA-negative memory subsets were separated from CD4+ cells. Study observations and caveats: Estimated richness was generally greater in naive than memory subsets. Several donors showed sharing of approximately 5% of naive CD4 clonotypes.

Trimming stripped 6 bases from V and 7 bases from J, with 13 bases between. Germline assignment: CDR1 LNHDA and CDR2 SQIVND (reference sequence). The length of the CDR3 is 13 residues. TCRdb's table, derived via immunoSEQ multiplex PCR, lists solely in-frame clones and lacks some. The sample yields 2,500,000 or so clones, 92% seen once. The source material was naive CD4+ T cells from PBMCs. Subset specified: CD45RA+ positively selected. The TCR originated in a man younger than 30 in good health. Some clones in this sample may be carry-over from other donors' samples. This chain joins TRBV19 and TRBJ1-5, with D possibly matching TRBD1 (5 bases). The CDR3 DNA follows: TGTGCCAGTAGAATCGGGGGGAGCCAGCCCCAGCATTTT. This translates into CASRIGGSQPQHF.